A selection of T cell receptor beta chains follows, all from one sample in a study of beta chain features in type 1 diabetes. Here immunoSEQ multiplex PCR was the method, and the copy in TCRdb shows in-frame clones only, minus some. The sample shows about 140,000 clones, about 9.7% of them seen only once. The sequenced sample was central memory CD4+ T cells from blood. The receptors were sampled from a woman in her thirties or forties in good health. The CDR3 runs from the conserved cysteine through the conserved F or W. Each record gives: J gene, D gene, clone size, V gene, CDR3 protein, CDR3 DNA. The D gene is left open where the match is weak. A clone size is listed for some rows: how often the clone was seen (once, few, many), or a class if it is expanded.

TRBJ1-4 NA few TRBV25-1 CASSPFEGELEKLFF TGTGCCAGCAGTCCTTTCGAGGGAGAGTTAGAAAAACTGTTTTTT
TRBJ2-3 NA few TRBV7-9 CASSPNTDTQYF TGTGCCAGCAGCCCCAACACAGATACGCAGTATTTT
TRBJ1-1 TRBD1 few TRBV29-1 CSVTQGRVVWPFF TGCAGCGTGACACAGGGGCGCGTTGTCTGGCCTTTCTTT
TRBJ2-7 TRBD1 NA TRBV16 CASSRRQGPDYEQYF TGTGCCAGCAGCCGACGACAGGGACCTGACTACGAGCAGTACTTC
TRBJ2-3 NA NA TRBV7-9 CASSLGRGRTDTQYF TGTGCCAGCAGCTTAGGGCGGGGACGCACAGATACGCAGTATTTT
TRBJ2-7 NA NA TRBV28 CASKLTSLGEQYF TGTGCCAGCAAGCTCACCTCCCTGGGCGAGCAGTACTTC
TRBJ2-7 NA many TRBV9 CASSPRGASTDEQYF TGTGCCAGCAGCCCACGGGGGGCTAGCACGGACGAGCAGTACTTC
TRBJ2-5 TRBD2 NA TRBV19 CASKVGGGLETQYF TGTGCCAGTAAGGTCGGGGGGGGCCTAGAGACCCAGTACTTC
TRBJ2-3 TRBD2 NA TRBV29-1 CSVVSGGADTQYF TGCAGCGTTGTTAGCGGGGGGGCAGATACGCAGTATTTT
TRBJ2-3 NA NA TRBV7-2 CASSLDQRQFTDTQYF TGTGCCAGCAGCTTAGACCAGCGCCAATTCACAGATACGCAGTATTTT
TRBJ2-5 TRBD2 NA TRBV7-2 CASSRTSGETQYF TGTGCCAGCAGCAGGACTAGTGGGGAGACCCAGTACTTC
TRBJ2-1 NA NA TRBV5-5 CASSDDIARYNEQFF TGTGCCAGCAGCGACGACATCGCTCGCTACAATGAGCAGTTCTTC
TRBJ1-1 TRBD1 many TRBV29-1 CSVELTGATEAFF TGCAGCGTTGAACTGACAGGGGCCACTGAAGCTTTCTTT
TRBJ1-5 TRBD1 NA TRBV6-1 CASRGTAGGYQPQHF TGTGCCAGCAGGGGGACAGCTGGGGGTTATCAGCCCCAGCATTTT
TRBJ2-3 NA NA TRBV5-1 CASTQRWGRTDTQYF TGCGCCAGCACCCAAAGGTGGGGGCGCACAGATACGCAGTATTTT
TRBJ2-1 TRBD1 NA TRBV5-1 CASSSTGGSNEQFF TGCGCCAGCAGTTCGACAGGGGGCTCGAATGAGCAGTTCTTC
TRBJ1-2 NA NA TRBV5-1 CASSLDRVDGYTF TGCGCCAGCAGCTTGGACAGGGTAGATGGCTACACCTTC
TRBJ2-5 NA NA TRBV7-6 CASSSKGQRGQETQYF TGTGCCAGCAGCTCCAAGGGGCAGAGAGGCCAAGAGACCCAGTACTTC
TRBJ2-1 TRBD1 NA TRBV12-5 CASGLGQGADEQFF TGTGCTAGTGGTTTGGGACAGGGGGCCGATGAGCAGTTCTTC
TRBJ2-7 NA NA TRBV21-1 CASSAGQGPSYEQYF TGTGCCAGCAGCGCGGGACAGGGACCTTCCTACGAGCAGTACTTC
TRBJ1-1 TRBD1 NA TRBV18 CASSPKSGTGGAEAFF TGTGCCAGCTCACCAAAAAGCGGGACAGGGGGTGCTGAAGCTTTCTTT
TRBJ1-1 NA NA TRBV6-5 CASTAAGTEAFF TGTGCCAGCACCGCAGCGGGCACTGAAGCTTTCTTT
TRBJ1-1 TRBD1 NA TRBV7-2 CASSSSIGTGNLPKF TGTGCCAGCAGCTCCAGTATCGGGACAGGGAATCTCCCGAAATTT
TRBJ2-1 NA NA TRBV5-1 CASSLARGFQNEQFF TGCGCCAGCAGCTTGGCCAGAGGATTCCAGAATGAGCAGTTCTTC
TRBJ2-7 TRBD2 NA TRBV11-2 CASSLRLAGAYEQYF TGTGCCAGCAGCCTAAGACTAGCGGGGGCCTACGAGCAGTACTTC
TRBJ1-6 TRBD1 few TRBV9 CASSSRTGSYNSPLHF TGTGCCAGCAGCTCGCGGACAGGTTCCTATAATTCACCCCTCCACTTT
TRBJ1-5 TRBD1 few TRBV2 CASSAGTGSNQPQHF TGTGCCAGCAGTGCGGGGACAGGGTCGAATCAGCCCCAGCATTTT
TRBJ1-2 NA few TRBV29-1 CSVEKGTLYGYTF TGCAGCGTTGAGAAAGGGACTCTCTATGGCTACACCTTC
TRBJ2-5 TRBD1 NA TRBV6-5 CASRKTGGKETQYF TGTGCCAGCAGGAAGACAGGGGGGAAAGAGACCCAGTACTTC
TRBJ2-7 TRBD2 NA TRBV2 CASSEYGGVYEQYF TGTGCCAGCAGTGAATACGGGGGGGTTTACGAGCAGTACTTC
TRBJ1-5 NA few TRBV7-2 CASSLGGGRPQHF TGTGCCAGCAGCTTAGGGGGTGGGAGGCCCCAGCATTTT
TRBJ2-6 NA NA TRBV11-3 CASSLEGPGSSGANVLTF TGTGCCAGCAGCTTAGAGGGGCCAGGATCCTCGGGGGCCAACGTCCTGACTTTC
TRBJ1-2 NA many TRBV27 CASSLTGSNYGYTF TGTGCCAGCAGTCTTACGGGGAGTAACTATGGCTACACCTTC
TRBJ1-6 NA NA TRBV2 CAKSAAGGTPLHF TGTGCCAAAAGTGCAGCGGGGGGAACACCCCTCCACTTT
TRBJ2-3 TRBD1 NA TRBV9 CASSVAVRGDTQYF TGTGCCAGCAGCGTAGCGGTCAGGGGGGATACGCAGTATTTT
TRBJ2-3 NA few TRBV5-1 CASSRDDTTDTQYF TGCGCCAGCAGCCGTGACGACACCACGGATACGCAGTATTTT
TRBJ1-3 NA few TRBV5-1 CASSTGDSGNTIYF TGCGCCAGCAGCACTGGAGACTCTGGAAACACCATATATTTT
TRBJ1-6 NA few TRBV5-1 CASSFVGDNSPLHF TGCGCCAGCAGCTTTGTCGGGGATAATTCACCCCTCCACTTT
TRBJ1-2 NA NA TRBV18 CASSPGGGFYGYTF TGTGCCAGCTCACCAGGGGGAGGCTTCTATGGCTACACCTTC
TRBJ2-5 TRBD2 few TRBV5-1 CASSNPGLAGGPETQYF TGCGCCAGCAGCAACCCGGGACTAGCGGGGGGGCCGGAGACCCAGTACTTC
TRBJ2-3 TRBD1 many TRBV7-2 CASTPDRGMSDTQYF TGTGCCAGCACCCCTGACAGGGGGATGTCAGATACGCAGTATTTT
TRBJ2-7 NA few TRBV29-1 CSGGGGYDEQYF TGCAGCGGGGGAGGGGGTTACGACGAGCAGTACTTC